These 8 T cell receptor beta chains share one sample of origin, sequenced in a study of blood T cells in healthy people across ages. A second PCR, run for roughly 7 to 11 cycles, used a sample-barcoded 5' primer plus a J-beta primer mix. TCRdb re-called the 5' RACE reads through MiXCR, storing one row per CDR3 protein. The sample yields approximately 2,000,000 distinct CDR3 sequences, about two fifths seen once. Material for sequencing was blood. Receptors were obtained from a human donor in good health.

The chain couples TRBV24-1 to TRBJ2-3; 9 bases line up with TRBD1. Unmatched junction bases numbered 2, after V lost 5 bases and J lost 0 bases. CDR1 and CDR2 (germline): KGHDR, SFDVKD. This CDR3 has 15 amino acids. In nucleotides, the CDR3 is TGTGCCACCAGTGTAGGGACAGGGAGCACAGATACGCAGTATTTT. It codes for CATSVGTGSTDTQYF.

The V call is TRBV4-1, the J call TRBJ2-7; D possibly corresponds to TRBD2 (6 bases). This CDR3 spans 19 amino acids. V was shortened by 3 bases and J by 0 bases, with 24 bases between the two germline ends. Per germline, CDR1 MGHRA and CDR2 YSYEKL. CDR3 region: CASSQGRNIAGTYSYEQYF. Written as DNA, the CDR3 is TGCGCCAGCAGCCAGGGCCGCAACATCGCCGGGACTTACTCCTACGAGCAGTACTTC.

The gene calls are TRBV4-3 and TRBJ2-3; D ambiguous. Germline V gives CDR1 LGHNA, CDR2 YSLEER. The CDR3 has 16 amino acids. V lost 1 base to trimming and J lost 4 bases, with 15 bases between them. The CDR3 DNA reads TGCGCCAGCAGCCAAGCAACGGTAGCACAAGCAGATACGCAGTATTTT. Amino acid sequence: CASSQATVAQADTQYF.

This clonotype was seen ten or more times. The junction shows a germline mismatch at one end, possibly a read error. The V and J genes are TRBV5-1 and TRBJ2-1; D perhaps matches TRBD1 (8 bases). Germline CDR1 reads SGHRS; CDR2 reads YFSETQ. CDR3 size: 15 residues. CDR3 region: CASSLTGGAYNEQFF. CDR3 in DNA: TGTGCCAGCAGCTTAACAGGGGGGGCCTACAATGAGCAGTTCTTC.

CDR3 residues: CSAGGGAHNEQFF. The CDR3 region has the DNA TGCAGTGCGGGGGGCGGAGCCCACAATGAGCAGTTCTTC. The chain joins TRBV20-1 to TRBJ2-1; either TRBD1 or TRBD2 may supply D (6 bases each). This CDR3 has 13 residues. CDR1 and CDR2 from the germline V gene are DFQATT and SNEGSKA (reference sequence). The ends were cut back, 6 bases at V and 5 bases at J, with 14 bases in the middle.

This clonotype came up a few times. The genes are TRBV20-1 and TRBJ1-4; D not certain. Per the germline V gene, CDR1 is DFQATT and CDR2 is SNEGSKA (reference sequence). Trimming pared 4 bases from V and 0 bases from J, leaving 12 bases between. This CDR3 spans 15 amino acids. For the CDR3, the DNA is TGCAGTGCTAACGGACCATTTGCAACTAATGAAAAACTGTTTTTT. Its translation is CSANGPFATNEKLFF.

Notes on this clonotype: The germline gene is not matched at one end of the junction; a read error may be the cause. The CDR3 DNA reads as TGTGCCAGCAGTTTGGGGGCGGGACCGAACGCTGAAGCTTTCTTT. Protein: CASSLGAGPNAEAFF. The chain uses TRBV27 and TRBJ1-1; tentatively, D is TRBD1 (6 bases). This CDR3 is 15 amino acids long. CDR1 MNHEY and CDR2 SMNVEV come from the germline V gene (reference sequence).

A few counts support this clonotype. This chain uses TRBV3-1 with TRBJ2-3; 10 nucleotides match TRBD2. The trim removed 2 bases at V and 7 bases at J, leaving 9 bases unmatched. CDR1 is LGHDT, CDR2 YNNKEL, per germline (reference sequence). The CDR3 spans 16 residues. The DNA of the CDR3 is TGTGCCAGCAGCCAAAGAGCGGGGGGGCCGTCAAATACGCAGTATTTT. It yields the protein CASSQRAGGPSNTQYF.